These 18 T cell receptor beta chains were sequenced from one sample in a study of control samples from healthy donors and cancer patients. Method: immunoSEQ multiplex PCR; TCRdb's copy keeps in-frame clones and lacks some. The sample holds over 200,000 clones, 82% seen once. Input material: PBMCs. All receptors come from a woman aged 60-75 years with lung cancer.

V gene TRBV5-4 combines with J gene TRBJ1-5; 8 bases fit TRBD1. The CDR3 totals 14 residues. Unmatched junction bases numbered 5, after V lost 4 bases and J lost 5 bases. Germline CDR1 is SGHNT and CDR2 is YYREEE (reference sequence). The CDR3 protein is CASSADRAYQPQHF. The DNA of the CDR3 is TGTGCCAGCAGCGCGGACAGGGCCTATCAGCCCCAGCATTTT.

The V gene is TRBV5-8, the J gene TRBJ2-5, with D possibly being TRBD1 (6 bases). The CDR3 extends over 13 amino acids. Per the germline V gene, CDR1 is SGHTS and CDR2 is YDEGEE. Between the trimmed V and J ends, which lost 2 bases and 5 bases, there was a span of 10 bases. The CDR3 region is CASSLQGGETQYF. The CDR3 nucleotides read TGTGCCAGCAGCTTACAGGGCGGCGAGACCCAGTACTTC.

The chain couples TRBV6-1 to TRBJ2-4, with no clear D. Trimming took off 0 bases at V and 9 bases at J, with 18 bases between the two ends. In germline, CDR1 is MNHNS, CDR2 SASEGT. The CDR3 totals 16 residues. CDR3 sequence: CASSEAPSGMGSIQYF. As DNA, the CDR3 is TGTGCCAGCAGTGAAGCGCCCAGTGGTATGGGCAGCATTCAGTACTTC.

The chain employs TRBV3-1 (or the pseudogene TRBV3-2) and TRBJ1-4; D is unresolved. Germline assignment: CDR1 LGHDT and CDR2 YNNKEL (reference sequence). V was shortened by 1 base and J by 0 bases, with 6 bases between the two germline ends. This CDR3 is built from 15 residues. The CDR3 sequence: CASSQAHATNEKLFF. The CDR3 nucleotides read TGTGCCAGCAGCCAAGCTCATGCAACTAATGAAAAACTGTTTTTT.

The chain combines TRBV6-5 with TRBJ1-5; D is uncertain. V dropped 7 bases and J dropped 6 bases, with 13 bases sitting between them. Germline CDR1 reads MNHEY; CDR2 reads SVGAGI. The CDR3 length is 13 residues. The CDR3 DNA sequence: TGTGCCAGCACCCTTGACCGAACTCAGCCCCAGCATTTT. Residues: CASTLDRTQPQHF.

The chain has TRBV27 and TRBJ2-7; D may correspond to TRBD1 or TRBD2 (5 bases each). The V and J ends lost 9 bases and 0 bases respectively, with 15 bases between them. The CDR3 contains 14 residues. CDR1 and CDR2 from the germline V gene are MNHEY and SMNVEV (reference sequence). CDR3 region: CASSPRGNSYEQYF. CDR3 DNA: TGTGCCAGTTCTCCCCGGGGCAACTCCTACGAGCAGTACTTC.

The chain links TRBV10-3 to TRBJ2-1; TRBD1 matches at 8 bases. The CDR3 has 16 residues. V gave up 3 bases and J gave up 0 bases; unmatched junction bases: 4. Germline CDR1 is ENHRY and CDR2 is SYGVKD. CDR3 in amino acids: CAISDRGRVSYNEQFF. As DNA, the CDR3 is TGTGCCATCAGTGACAGGGGGCGCGTCTCCTACAATGAGCAGTTCTTC.

The V and J genes are TRBV20-1 and TRBJ2-2; D remains ambiguous. V lost 2 bases and J lost 3, with 1 base in between. Germline V CDR1 and CDR2: DFQATT, SNEGSKA (reference sequence). CDR3 size: 11 residues. The CDR3: CSARYTGELFF. The DNA for the CDR3 is TGCAGTGCTAGATACACCGGGGAGCTGTTTTTT.

This chain links TRBV6-5 with TRBJ2-1; D may be TRBD1 (6 bases). The germline V gene has CDR1 MNHEY and CDR2 SVGAGI. The ends were cut back, 8 bases at V and 4 bases at J, with 6 bases in the middle. CDR3 length: 11 residues. The chain's CDR3 is CASGTYNEQFF. The CDR3 DNA follows: TGTGCCAGCGGGACATACAATGAGCAGTTCTTC.

The J gene is TRBJ1-4, the V gene TRBV18; 9 bases are a match to TRBD1. Germline values: CDR1 KGHSH, CDR2 LQKENI. The CDR3 covers 16 residues. V dropped 5 bases and J dropped 5; count of bases not matched to a gene: 9. CDR3 nucleotides: TGTGCCAGCTCATCCCAACGACAGGGGGGAAATGAAAAACTGTTTTTT. Translating gives CASSSQRQGGNEKLFF.

In nucleotides, the CDR3 is TGCGCCAGCAGCTTGGCCAGGGCGTATGAGCAGTTCTTC. This translates into CASSLARAYEQFF. The rearrangement uses TRBV5-1 and TRBJ2-1; weak D call: TRBD1 (5 bases). This CDR3 is built from 13 residues. Germline CDR1 and CDR2: SGHRS and YFSETQ. V gave up 0 bases and J gave up 8 bases, with 9 bases separating them.

This chain joins TRBV2 and TRBJ2-5, with D perhaps TRBD2 (6 bases). The CDR3 is made up of 14 amino acids. V was clipped by 0 bases and J by 4 bases, with 9 bases between them. The V gene's germline CDR1 is SNHLY and CDR2 FYNNEI. The CDR3 DNA follows: TGTGCCAGCAGTGAAGCGCTGGGAGGAGAGACCCAGTACTTC. As protein: CASSEALGGETQYF.

The chain carries TRBV2 and TRBJ2-7; D gene ambiguous. The CDR3 loop spans 15 amino acids. V dropped 4 bases and J dropped 2 bases, with 15 bases sitting between them. The V gene's germline CDR1 is SNHLY and CDR2 FYNNEI. The CDR3 nucleotides are TGTGCCAGCAGTGTGGAACGGACCCTCCCCTACGAGCAGTACTTC. It specifies CASSVERTLPYEQYF.

Details on this clone: In the same sample, other DNA sequences code for this CDR3. V and J are TRBV7-3 and TRBJ1-1; 8 positions agree with TRBD1. V trimming: 5 bases; J trimming: 1 base; junction bases outside the gene matches: 0. From germline, CDR1 is SGHTA and CDR2 FQGTGA. The CDR3 has 13 amino acids. The CDR3 coding sequence is TGTGCCAGCAGCGGACAGGGGAACACTGAAGCTTTCTTT. This translates into CASSGQGNTEAFF.

The CDR3 nucleotides are TGTGCCAGCAGCCCGGACAGCCAGACCCAGTACTTC. Translating gives CASSPDSQTQYF. The chain employs TRBV11-2 and TRBJ2-5, with a tentative D call TRBD1 (6 bases). CDR1 and CDR2 (germline): SGHAT, FQNNGV. V lost 5 bases and J 6 bases, leaving 10 bases between the germline ends. The CDR3 loop spans 12 amino acids.

The sample holds one count of this clone. The chain's CDR3 is CASSIQGNQETQYF. The DNA for the CDR3 is TGTGCCAGCAGTATACAGGGGAACCAAGAGACCCAGTACTTC. The rearrangement uses TRBV5-4 and TRBJ2-5, with 7 bases matching TRBD1. Germline trimming cut 5 bases from V and 0 bases from J; bases unmatched to any gene: 4. The CDR3 is 14 residues long. CDR1 SGHNT and CDR2 YYREEE come from the germline V gene (reference sequence). The full variable domain, completed using reference TRBV5-4 and TRBJ2-5, is ETGVTQSPTHLIKTRGQQVTLRCSSQSGHNTVSWYQQALGQGPQFIFQYYREEENGRGNFPPRFSGLQFPNYSSELNVNALELDDSALYLCASSIQGNQETQYFGPGTRLLVL.

This chain links TRBV10-3 with TRBJ2-1; D possibly corresponds to TRBD2 (7 bases). The CDR3 has 17 amino acids. Germline V gene sequence: CDR1 ENHRY, CDR2 SYGVKD. Between the trimmed V and J ends, which lost 2 bases and 0 bases, there was a span of 14 bases. The CDR3 coding sequence is TGTGCCATCAGTGAGCTAAAGGGGGGGAGCTCCTACAATGAGCAGTTCTTC. The encoded protein is CAISELKGGSSYNEQFF.

The chain links TRBV5-4 to TRBJ1-5; 7 bases match TRBD1. CDR1 and CDR2 from the germline V gene are SGHNT and YYREEE (reference sequence). V lost 2 bases, J lost 3 bases, and 8 bases stayed unmatched. The CDR3 runs to 16 residues. The chain's CDR3 is CASSFGGTANNQPQHF. The CDR3 DNA reads as TGTGCCAGCAGCTTCGGGGGGACAGCAAACAATCAGCCCCAGCATTTT.